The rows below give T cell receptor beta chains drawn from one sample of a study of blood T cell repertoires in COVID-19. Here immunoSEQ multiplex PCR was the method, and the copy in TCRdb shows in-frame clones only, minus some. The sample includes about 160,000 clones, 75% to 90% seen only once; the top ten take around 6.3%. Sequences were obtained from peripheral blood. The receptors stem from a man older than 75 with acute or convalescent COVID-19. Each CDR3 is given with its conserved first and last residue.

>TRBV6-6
CASSPGQPYEQYF
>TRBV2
CASRPDRSYNEQFF
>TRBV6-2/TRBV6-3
CASSYLTGQETQYF
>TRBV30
CAWTLQGTYGYTF
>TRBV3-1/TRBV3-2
CASSPDFTSGIGELFF
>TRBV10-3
CATGQPTYEQYF
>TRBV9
CASSVAVVGETQYF
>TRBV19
CASSTTLRDRATPEAFF
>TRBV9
CASSRNPREFSGNTIYF
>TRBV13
CASSLGMRAGGTDGYTF
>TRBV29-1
CSVVTGGGLGGELFF
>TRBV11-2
CASRNRGAGNTEAFF
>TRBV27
CASRGGGFYGYTF
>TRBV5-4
CASSHPSGTGGYTF
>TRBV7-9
CASSSRGPTEAFF
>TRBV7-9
CASSPRTGTYEQYF
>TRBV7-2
CASSLGAGEQFF
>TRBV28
CASSLSSPGQGNQPQHF
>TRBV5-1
CASRVTANTEAFF
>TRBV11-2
CASSLDYRGQSYEQYF
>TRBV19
CASSEGLTNTGELFF
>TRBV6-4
CASRRDSRTGELFF
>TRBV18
CASSNRGSNQPQHF
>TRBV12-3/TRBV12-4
CASSVDGDYGYTF
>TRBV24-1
CATSDGVDNYGYTF
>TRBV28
CASSSGNSGLAHQQPQHF
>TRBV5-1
CASSSRTSGSYEQYF
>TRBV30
CAWTRDLREKLFF
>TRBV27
CASSPPRLREQYF
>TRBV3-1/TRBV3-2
CASRLGGSHSGYTF
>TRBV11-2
CASSVTSGSYNEQFF
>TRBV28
CASSSFDGGASLALYGYTF
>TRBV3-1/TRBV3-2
CASSQGQLSSPLHF
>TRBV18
CASSSGTGTSGANVLTF
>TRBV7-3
CASSLQETQYF
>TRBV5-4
CASSPRGLAIRGELFF
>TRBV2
CASSEARTGHNEKLFF
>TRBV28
CASSLGFGTGAKAFF
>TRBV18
CASSPGIAGEEYEQYF
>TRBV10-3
CAISLLRADSTDTQYF
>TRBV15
CATSSATRGDTQYF
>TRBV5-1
CASSLAASGYSYNEQFF
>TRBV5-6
CASSLRGLAGGLETQYF
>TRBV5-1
CASSFHPGDYNEQFF
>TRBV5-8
CASSLGGGYTDTQYF
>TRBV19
CASSTHELTGGNQPQHF
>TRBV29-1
CSVEEGASGTDTQYF
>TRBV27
CASSFLGQGNSPLHF
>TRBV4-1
CASSQESSGGIYGYTF